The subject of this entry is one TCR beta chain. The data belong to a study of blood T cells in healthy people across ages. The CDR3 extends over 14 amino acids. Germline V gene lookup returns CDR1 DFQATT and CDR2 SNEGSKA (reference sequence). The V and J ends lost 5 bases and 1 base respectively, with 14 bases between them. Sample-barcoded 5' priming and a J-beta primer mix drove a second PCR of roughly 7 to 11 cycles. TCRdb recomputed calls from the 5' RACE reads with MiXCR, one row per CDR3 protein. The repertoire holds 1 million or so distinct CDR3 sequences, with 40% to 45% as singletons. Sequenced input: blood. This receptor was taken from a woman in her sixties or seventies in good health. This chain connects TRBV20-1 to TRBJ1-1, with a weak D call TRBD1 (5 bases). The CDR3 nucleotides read TGCAGTGCTCCCGATTGGGGCGAGAACACTGAAGCTTTCTTT. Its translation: CSAPDWGENTEAFF.